This T cell receptor beta chain was retrieved from a study of CXCR3-negative and CXCR3-positive naive CD8 T cells. Study-wide results and caveats: Both naive subsets, CXCR3-negative and CXCR3-positive, displayed similar TRBV-TRBJ usage, unlike memory cells. A higher hydrophobicity marked the TRB CDR3s of CXCR3-positive naive cells versus CXCR3-negative naive cells. The study found comparably high diversity in both naive subsets and much lower diversity in memory CD8+ cells.

To note about this clonotype: Antigen specificity is unknown.

TRB cDNA libraries were made by UMI-labeled 5' RACE. Reanalyzing the 5' RACE reads, TCRdb keeps one entry per CDR3 protein, without DNA. Its clone listing holds roughly 8,200 distinct CDR3 sequences. Sorting was done in triplicate for each CD8+ T cell subset (fewer than 340,000 cells each). Looked up from germline, CDR1 is SGHVS and CDR2 is FNYEAQ. The CDR3 runs to 12 residues. The sample was naive CXCR3- CD8+ T cells from blood. This sample's subset: CD45RO-CCR7+CD27+CD95- naive CD8+ T cells lacking CXCR3 (TNR3-). This receptor was identified in a human donor in good health. Some clones in this sample may be carry-over from other donors' samples. The chain carries TRBV7-6 and TRBJ2-7. The CDR3 protein is CASRGIGYEQYF. The full variable domain, rest sourced from reference TRBV7-6 and TRBJ2-7, is GAGVSQSPRYKVTKRGQDVALRCDPISGHVSLYWYRQALGQGPEFLTYFNYEAQQDKSGLPNDRFSAERPEGSISTLTIQRTEQRDSAMYRCASRGIGYEQYFGPGTRLTVT.